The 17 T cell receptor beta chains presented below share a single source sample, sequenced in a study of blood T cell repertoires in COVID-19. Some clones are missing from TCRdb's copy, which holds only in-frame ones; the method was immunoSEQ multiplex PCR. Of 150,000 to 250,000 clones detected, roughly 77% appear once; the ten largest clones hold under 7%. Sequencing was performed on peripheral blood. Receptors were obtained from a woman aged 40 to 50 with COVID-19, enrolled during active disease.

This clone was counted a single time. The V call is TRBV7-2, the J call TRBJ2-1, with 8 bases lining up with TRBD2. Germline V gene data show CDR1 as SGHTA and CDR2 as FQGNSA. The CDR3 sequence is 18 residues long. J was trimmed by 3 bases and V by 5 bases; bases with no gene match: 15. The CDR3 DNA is TGTGCCAGCAGCCTATTATATAGCGGGGAGTCAAACTACAATGAGCAGTTCTTC. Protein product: CASSLLYSGESNYNEQFF.

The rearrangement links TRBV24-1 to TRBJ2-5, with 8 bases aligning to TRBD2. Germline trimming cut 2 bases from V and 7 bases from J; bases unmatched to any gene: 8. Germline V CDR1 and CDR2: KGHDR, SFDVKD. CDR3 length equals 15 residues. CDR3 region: CATSDSGGALGTQYF. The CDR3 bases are TGTGCCACCAGTGATTCGGGGGGGGCACTTGGGACCCAGTACTTC.

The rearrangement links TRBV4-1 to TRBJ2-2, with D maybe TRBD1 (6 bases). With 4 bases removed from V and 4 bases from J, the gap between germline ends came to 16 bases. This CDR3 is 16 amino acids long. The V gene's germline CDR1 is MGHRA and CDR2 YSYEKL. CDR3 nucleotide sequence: TGCGCCAGCAGCCGGGTTTCAGGGGCCGCCACCGGGGAGCTGTTTTTT. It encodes CASSRVSGAATGELFF.

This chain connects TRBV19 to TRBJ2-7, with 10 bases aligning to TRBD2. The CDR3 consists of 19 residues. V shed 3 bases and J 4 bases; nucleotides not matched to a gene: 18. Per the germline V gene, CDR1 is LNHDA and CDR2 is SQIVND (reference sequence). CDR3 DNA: TGTGCCAGTAGTATGCACGCGGATAGCGGGGGGCCAACCAAGTACGAGCAGTACTTC. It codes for CASSMHADSGGPTKYEQYF.

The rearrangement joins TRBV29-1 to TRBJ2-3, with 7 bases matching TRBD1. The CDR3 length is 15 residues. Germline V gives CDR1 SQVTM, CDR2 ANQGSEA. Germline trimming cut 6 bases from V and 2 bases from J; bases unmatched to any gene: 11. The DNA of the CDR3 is TGCAGCGTCGCCTGGACAGGCCGAGCCACAGATACGCAGTATTTT. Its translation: CSVAWTGRATDTQYF.

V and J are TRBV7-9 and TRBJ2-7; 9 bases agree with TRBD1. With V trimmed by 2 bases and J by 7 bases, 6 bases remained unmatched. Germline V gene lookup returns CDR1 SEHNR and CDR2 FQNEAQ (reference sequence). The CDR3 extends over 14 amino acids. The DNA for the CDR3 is TGTGCCAGCAGCTTAATTGTGGGGACAGGGGAGCAGTACTTC. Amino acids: CASSLIVGTGEQYF. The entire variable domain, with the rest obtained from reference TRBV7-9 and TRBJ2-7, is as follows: DTGVSQNPRHKITKRGQNVTFRCDPISEHNRLYWYRQTLGQGPEFLTYFQNEAQLEKSRLLSDRFSAERPKGSFSTLEIQRTEQGDSAMYLCASSLIVGTGEQYFGPGTRLTVT.

CDR3 loop: CASGAGGASTDTQYF. CDR3 DNA: TGTGCCAGCGGCGCGGGGGGGGCTAGCACAGATACGCAGTATTTT. The rearrangement joins TRBV6-5 to TRBJ2-3; 9 bases fit TRBD2. Trimming removed 8 bases from V and 0 bases from J; junction bases left unmatched: 6. The CDR3 length is 15 residues. Per the germline V gene, CDR1 is MNHEY and CDR2 is SVGAGI.

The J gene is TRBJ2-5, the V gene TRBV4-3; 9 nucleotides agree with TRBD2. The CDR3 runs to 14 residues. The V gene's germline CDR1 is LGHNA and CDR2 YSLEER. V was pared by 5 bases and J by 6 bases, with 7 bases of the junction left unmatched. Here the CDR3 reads CASSDASGAKTQYF. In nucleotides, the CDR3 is TGCGCCAGCAGCGACGCTAGCGGGGCAAAGACCCAGTACTTC.

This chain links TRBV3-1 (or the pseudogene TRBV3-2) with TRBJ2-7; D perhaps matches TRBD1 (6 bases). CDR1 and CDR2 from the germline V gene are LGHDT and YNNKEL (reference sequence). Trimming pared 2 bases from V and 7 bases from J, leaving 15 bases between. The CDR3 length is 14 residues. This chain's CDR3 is CASSQWGLRGEQYF. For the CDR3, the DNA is TGTGCCAGCAGCCAATGGGGCCTTAGGGGGGAGCAGTACTTC.

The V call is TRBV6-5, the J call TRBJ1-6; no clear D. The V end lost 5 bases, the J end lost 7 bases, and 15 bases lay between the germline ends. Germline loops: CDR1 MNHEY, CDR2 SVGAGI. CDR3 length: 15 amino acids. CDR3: CASSPSDINNSPLHF. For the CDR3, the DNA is TGTGCCAGCAGTCCCTCCGACATCAACAATTCACCCCTCCACTTT.

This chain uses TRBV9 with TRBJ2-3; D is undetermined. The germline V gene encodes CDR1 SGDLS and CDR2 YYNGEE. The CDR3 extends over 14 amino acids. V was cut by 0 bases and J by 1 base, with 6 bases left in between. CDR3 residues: CASSVVSGTDTQYF. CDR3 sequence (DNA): TGTGCCAGCAGCGTAGTGAGCGGCACAGATACGCAGTATTTT.

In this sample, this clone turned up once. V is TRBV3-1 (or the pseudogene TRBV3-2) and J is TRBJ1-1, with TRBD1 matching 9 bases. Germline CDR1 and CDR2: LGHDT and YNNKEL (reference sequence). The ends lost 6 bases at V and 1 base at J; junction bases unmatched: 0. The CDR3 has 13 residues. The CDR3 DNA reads TGTGCCAGCAGACAGGGGGCGAACACTGAAGCTTTCTTT. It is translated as CASRQGANTEAFF.

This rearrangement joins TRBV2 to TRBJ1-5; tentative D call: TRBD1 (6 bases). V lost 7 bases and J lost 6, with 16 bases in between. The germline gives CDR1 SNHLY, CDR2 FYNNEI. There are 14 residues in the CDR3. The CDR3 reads CASTGTGGSQPQHF. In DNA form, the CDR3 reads TGTGCCAGCACGGGGACGGGGGGCAGTCAGCCCCAGCATTTT.

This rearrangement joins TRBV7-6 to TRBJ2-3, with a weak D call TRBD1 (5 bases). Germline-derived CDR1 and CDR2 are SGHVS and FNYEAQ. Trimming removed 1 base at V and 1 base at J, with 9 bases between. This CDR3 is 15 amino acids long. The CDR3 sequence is CASSLGIGGTDTQYF. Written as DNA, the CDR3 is TGTGCCAGCAGCTTAGGAATAGGGGGCACAGATACGCAGTATTTT.

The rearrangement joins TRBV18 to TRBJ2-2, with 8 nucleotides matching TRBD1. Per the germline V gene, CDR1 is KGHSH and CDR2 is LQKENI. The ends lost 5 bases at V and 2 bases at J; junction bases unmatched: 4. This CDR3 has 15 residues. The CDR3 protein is CASSSGQGNTGELFF. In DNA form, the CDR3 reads TGTGCCAGCTCATCAGGACAGGGCAACACCGGGGAGCTGTTTTTT. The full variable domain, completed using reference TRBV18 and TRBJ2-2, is NAGVMQNPRHLVRRRGQEARLRCSPMKGHSHVYWYRQLPEEGLKFMVYLQKENIIDESGMPKERFSAEFPKEGPSILRIQQVVRGDSAAYFCASSSGQGNTGELFFGEGSRLTVL.

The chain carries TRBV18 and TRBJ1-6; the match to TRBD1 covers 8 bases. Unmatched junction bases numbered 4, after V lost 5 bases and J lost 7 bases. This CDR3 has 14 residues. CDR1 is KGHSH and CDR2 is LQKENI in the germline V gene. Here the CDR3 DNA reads TGTGCCAGCTCAAGCAGGACAGGGAATTCACCCCTCCACTTT. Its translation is CASSSRTGNSPLHF. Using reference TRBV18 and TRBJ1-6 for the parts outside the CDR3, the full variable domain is NAGVMQNPRHLVRRRGQEARLRCSPMKGHSHVYWYRQLPEEGLKFMVYLQKENIIDESGMPKERFSAEFPKEGPSILRIQQVVRGDSAAYFCASSSRTGNSPLHFGNGTRLTVT.

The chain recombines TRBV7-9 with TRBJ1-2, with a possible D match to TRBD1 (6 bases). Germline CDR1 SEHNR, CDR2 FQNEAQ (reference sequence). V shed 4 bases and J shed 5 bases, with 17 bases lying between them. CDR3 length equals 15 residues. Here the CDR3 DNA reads TGTGCCAGCAGCTACCGGGACAACATCGGGTATGGCTACACCTTC. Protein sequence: CASSYRDNIGYGYTF.